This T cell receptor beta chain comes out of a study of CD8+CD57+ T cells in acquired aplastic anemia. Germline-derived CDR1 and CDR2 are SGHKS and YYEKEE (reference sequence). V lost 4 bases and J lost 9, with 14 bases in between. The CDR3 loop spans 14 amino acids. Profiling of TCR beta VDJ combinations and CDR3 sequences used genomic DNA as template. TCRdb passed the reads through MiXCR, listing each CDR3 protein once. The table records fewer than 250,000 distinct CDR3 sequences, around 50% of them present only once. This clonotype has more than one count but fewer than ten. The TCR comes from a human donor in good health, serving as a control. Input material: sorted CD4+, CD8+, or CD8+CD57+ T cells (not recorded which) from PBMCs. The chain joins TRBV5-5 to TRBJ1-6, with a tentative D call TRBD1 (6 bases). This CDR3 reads CASSPDRITSPLHF. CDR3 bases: TGTGCCAGCAGCCCCGACAGGATTACTTCACCCCTCCACTTT.